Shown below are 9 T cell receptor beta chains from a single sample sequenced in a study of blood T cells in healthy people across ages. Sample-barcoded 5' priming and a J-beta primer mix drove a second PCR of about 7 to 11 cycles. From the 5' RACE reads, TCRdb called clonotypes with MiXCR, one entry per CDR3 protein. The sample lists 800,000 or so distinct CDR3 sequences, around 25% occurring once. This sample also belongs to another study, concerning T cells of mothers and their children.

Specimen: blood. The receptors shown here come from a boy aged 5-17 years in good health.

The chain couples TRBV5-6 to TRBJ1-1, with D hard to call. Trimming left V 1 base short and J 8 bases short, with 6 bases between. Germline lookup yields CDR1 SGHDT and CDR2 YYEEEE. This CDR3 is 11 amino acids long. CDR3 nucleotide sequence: TGTGCCAGCAGCTTGTTCCAAGAAGCTTTCTTT. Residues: CASSLFQEAFF.

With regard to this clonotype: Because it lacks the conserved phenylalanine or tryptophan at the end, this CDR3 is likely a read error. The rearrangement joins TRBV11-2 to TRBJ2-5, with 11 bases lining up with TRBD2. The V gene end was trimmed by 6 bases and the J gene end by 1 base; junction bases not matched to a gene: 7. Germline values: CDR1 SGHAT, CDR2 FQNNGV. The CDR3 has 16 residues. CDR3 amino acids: CASRRGLAGLQETQYL. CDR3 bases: TGTGCCAGCAGACGCGGACTAGCGGGTCTCCAAGAGACCCAGTACTTG.

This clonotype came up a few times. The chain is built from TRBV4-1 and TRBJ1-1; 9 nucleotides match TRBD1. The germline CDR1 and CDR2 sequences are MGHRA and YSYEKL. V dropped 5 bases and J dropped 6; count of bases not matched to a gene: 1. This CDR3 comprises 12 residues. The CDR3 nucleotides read TGCGCCAGCAGCGGGACAGGGTCTGAAGCTTTCTTT. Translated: CASSGTGSEAFF.

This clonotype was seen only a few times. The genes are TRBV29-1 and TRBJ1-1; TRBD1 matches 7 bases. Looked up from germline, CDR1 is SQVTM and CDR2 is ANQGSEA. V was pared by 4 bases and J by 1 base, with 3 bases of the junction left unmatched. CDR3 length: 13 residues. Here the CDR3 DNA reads TGCAGCGTTGTCTACAGGGGGAACACTGAAGCTTTCTTT. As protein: CSVVYRGNTEAFF.

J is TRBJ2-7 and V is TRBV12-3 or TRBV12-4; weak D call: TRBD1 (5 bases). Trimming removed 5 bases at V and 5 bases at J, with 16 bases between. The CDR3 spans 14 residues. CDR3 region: CASSLQGSSHEQYF. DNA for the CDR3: TGTGCCAGCAGTCTCCAGGGTTCTTCGCACGAGCAGTACTTC.

DNA for the CDR3: TGCAGCGTTGAAGAATCTAACTATGGCTACACCTTC. Amino acids: CSVEESNYGYTF. The chain is built from TRBV29-1 and TRBJ1-2; D remains ambiguous. Trimming removed 0 bases from V and 0 bases from J, with 2 bases in between. Germline assignment: CDR1 SQVTM and CDR2 ANQGSEA. This CDR3 region has 12 residues.

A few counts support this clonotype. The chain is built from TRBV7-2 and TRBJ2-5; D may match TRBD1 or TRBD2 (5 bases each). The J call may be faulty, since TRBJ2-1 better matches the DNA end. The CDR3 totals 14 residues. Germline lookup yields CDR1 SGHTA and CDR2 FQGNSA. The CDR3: CASSLALAGSGQFF. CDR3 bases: TGTGCCAGCAGCTTAGCGTTGGCAGGGAGTGGGCAGTTCTTC.

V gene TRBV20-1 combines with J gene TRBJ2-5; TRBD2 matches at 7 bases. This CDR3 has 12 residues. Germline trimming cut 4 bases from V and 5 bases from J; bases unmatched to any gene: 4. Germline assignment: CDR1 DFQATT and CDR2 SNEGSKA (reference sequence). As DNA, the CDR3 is TGCAGTGCTACGACTAGCCTCGAGACCCAGTACTTC. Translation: CSATTSLETQYF.

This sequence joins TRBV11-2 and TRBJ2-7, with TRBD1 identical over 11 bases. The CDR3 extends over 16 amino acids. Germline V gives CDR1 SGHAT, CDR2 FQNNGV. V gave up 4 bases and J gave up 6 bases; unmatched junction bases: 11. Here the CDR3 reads CASSWFGGQGGREQYF. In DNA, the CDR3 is TGTGCCAGCAGCTGGTTTGGGGGACAGGGGGGCCGCGAGCAGTACTTC. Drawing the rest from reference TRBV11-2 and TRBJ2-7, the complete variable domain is EAGVAQSPRYKIIEKRQSVAFWCNPISGHATLYWYQQILGQGPKLLIQFQNNGVVDDSQLPKDRFSAERLKGVDSTLKIQPAKLEDSAVYLCASSWFGGQGGREQYFGPGTRLTVT.